These 9 T cell receptor beta chains came from one sample sequenced in a study of radiotherapy plus CTLA-4 blockade in lung cancer. Profiled with immunoSEQ multiplex PCR; TCRdb holds only in-frame clones, not every one. The sample includes roughly 110,000 clones, approximately 81% seen only once; the top ten take less than 2.5%. The specimen comprised peripheral blood, sampled from a patient treated with radiotherapy plus ipilimumab. These receptors came from a human donor with non-small cell lung cancer that progressed on radiotherapy plus ipilimumab. Some clones in this sample may be carry-over from other donors' samples.

The V call is TRBV7-3, the J call TRBJ2-5, with TRBD2 identical over 7 bases. This CDR3 has 16 amino acids. Germline CDR1 and CDR2: SGHTA and FQGTGA. V was pared by 0 bases and J by 1 base, with 5 bases of the junction left unmatched. CDR3 nucleotides: TGTGCCAGCAGCTTAACAACGGGGGGAGCCCAAGAGACCCAGTACTTC. It translates to CASSLTTGGAQETQYF.

The rearrangement joins TRBV9 to TRBJ2-7; D is ambiguous. Germline values: CDR1 SGDLS, CDR2 YYNGEE. The CDR3 loop spans 14 amino acids. V lost 0 bases and J lost 2, with 9 bases in between. The CDR3 DNA reads TGTGCCAGCAGCGTAGGTGGACGTACCTACGAGCAGTACTTC. Translated: CASSVGGRTYEQYF.

The DNA for the CDR3 is TGCGCCAGCAGCCCCGGGACTAGCGGGGGGGCCCTGAATGAGCAGTTCTTC. Translating gives CASSPGTSGGALNEQFF. This chain joins TRBV4-3 and TRBJ2-1, with TRBD2 identical over 16 bases. Germline V gene sequence: CDR1 LGHNA, CDR2 YSLEER. Germline trimming cut 4 bases from V and 7 bases from J; bases unmatched to any gene: 7. The CDR3 spans 17 residues.

The rearrangement links TRBV5-1 to TRBJ1-1; possible D gene TRBD1, 5 bases. Trimming stripped 4 bases from V and 2 bases from J, with 9 bases between. This CDR3 comprises 13 residues. Per germline, CDR1 SGHRS and CDR2 YFSETQ. The CDR3 sequence: CASSQQVNTEAFF. The CDR3 DNA reads TGCGCCAGCAGCCAACAGGTAAACACTGAAGCTTTCTTT.

DNA for the CDR3: TGTGCCAGCAGCTCGGACAGGGGAAACGAGCAGTACTTC. This translates into CASSSDRGNEQYF. The V gene is TRBV2, the J gene TRBJ2-7, with TRBD1 identical over 9 bases. The CDR3 sequence is 13 residues long. V trimming: 6 bases; J trimming: 5 bases; junction bases outside the gene matches: 5. CDR1 and CDR2 from the germline V gene are SNHLY and FYNNEI.

The rearrangement links TRBV10-1 to TRBJ1-5, with TRBD1 identical over 9 bases. The CDR3 spans 15 residues. Germline V CDR1 and CDR2: WNHNN, SYGVQD (reference sequence). J lost 6 bases, V lost 6 bases, and 9 bases had no gene match. The CDR3 nucleotides are TGCGCCAGCAGGGAGGGGGAGACAGGGGGTCAGCCCCAGCATTTT. As protein: CASREGETGGQPQHF.

V and J are TRBV9 and TRBJ1-2; D remains unclear. CDR3 length: 17 amino acids. CDR1 and CDR2 (germline): SGDLS, YYNGEE. V was trimmed by 0 bases and J by 2 bases, leaving 17 bases between them. CDR3 DNA sequence: TGTGCCAGCAGCGTAGTGCTCAGGCCTACGGTGAACTATGGCTACACCTTC. Translation: CASSVVLRPTVNYGYTF.

The chain combines TRBV5-6 with TRBJ2-7; weak D call: TRBD1 (6 bases). Between the trimmed V and J ends, which lost 4 bases and 7 bases, there was a span of 15 bases. The germline CDR1 and CDR2 sequences are SGHDT and YYEEEE. The CDR3 is 13 amino acids. The CDR3, as DNA: TGTGCCAGCAGCCGTGACAGGTCCCCGGAGCAGTACTTC. Translating it yields CASSRDRSPEQYF.

The rearrangement uses TRBV2 and TRBJ2-6; D unclear. This CDR3 region has 17 residues. Trimming shortened V by 1 base and J by 0 bases, and 10 bases separated the two germline ends. Germline CDR1 is SNHLY and CDR2 is FYNNEI. The CDR3 sequence is CASSEGNSFSGANVLTF. The CDR3 coding sequence is TGTGCCAGCAGTGAAGGGAACAGCTTCTCTGGGGCCAACGTCCTGACTTTC.